Following are 8 T cell receptor beta chains from one sample sequenced in a study of T cell clonality in common variable immunodeficiency. Method: immunoSEQ multiplex PCR; TCRdb's copy keeps in-frame clones and lacks some. The repertoire yields around 21,000 clones, none seen only once; the top ten contain roughly 7%. Notes on the study in general: Common variable immunodeficiency TCR beta sequences reportedly had fewer deletions and N-nucleotide insertions.

The antigens of these receptors remain unknown. Sequenced sample: peripheral blood mononuclear cells. All receptors come from a human donor with common variable immunodeficiency.

This clone came up a few times. The CDR3 end lies 3 residues beyond the end of the read and is filled in from the germline J gene. V and J are TRBV5-1 and TRBJ1-5, with D perhaps TRBD1 (6 bases). Germline CDR1 reads SGHRS; CDR2 reads YFSETQ. The length of the CDR3 is 16 residues. V lost 4 bases and J lost 0, with 14 bases in between. CDR3 DNA, as far as it was read: TGCGCCAGCAGCGAGGGGGGGACCCGTAGCAATCAGCCC. The encoded protein is CASSEGGTRSNQP. The entire CDR3 sequence reads CASSEGGTRSNQPQHF.

This clone was recorded a few times. The read stops 3 residues short of the end of the CDR3; the missing end is completed from the germline J gene. The rearrangement links TRBV7-9 to TRBJ2-7; TRBD1 is a possible D gene (5 bases). The V and J ends lost 4 bases and 2 bases respectively, with 9 bases between them. The CDR3 extends over 13 amino acids. CDR1 and CDR2 from the germline V gene are SEHNR and FQNEAQ (reference sequence). Partial CDR3 DNA: TGTGCCAGCAGCTCACAGGACACCTACGAG. The encoded protein is CASSSQDTYE. The entire CDR3 is CASSSQDTYEQYF.

The sequenced part of the CDR3 DNA is TGTGCCAGCAGCTCCCGACAGAATAACTATGGC. It translates to CASSSRQNNYG. The full CDR3 protein is CASSSRQNNYGYTF. The genes are TRBV7-2 and TRBJ1-2; maybe TRBD1 (5 bases). The sequenced fragment ends 3 residues before the CDR3 boundary, so the rest is inferred from the germline J gene. Germline V CDR1 and CDR2: SGHTA, FQGNSA. The CDR3 is made up of 14 amino acids. Trimming removed 4 bases at V and 1 base at J, with 10 bases between.

Comments on this clone: The read stops 3 residues short of the end of the CDR3; the missing end is completed from the germline J gene. This chain uses TRBV2 with TRBJ2-7, with TRBD1 matching over 8 bases. The germline V gene has CDR1 SNHLY and CDR2 FYNNEI. The junction had 7 bases not matched to a gene; V was cut back by 6 bases and J by 3 bases. The CDR3 runs 14 residues. The CDR3 sequence is CASRQDRALYEQYF. The CDR3 bases that were read are TGTGCCAGCAGACAGGACAGGGCTCTCTACGAG.

Points on this clone: The read terminates 3 residues ahead of where the CDR3 ends, so the germline J gene completes it. The J gene is TRBJ1-2, the V gene TRBV18, with D unresolved. Trimming pared 5 bases from V and 7 bases from J, leaving 23 bases between. In germline, CDR1 is KGHSH, CDR2 LQKENI. This CDR3 comprises 16 residues. The CDR3 DNA, read in part, is TGTGCCAGCTCAAGGCTCGGTGTGCGACCCGCGGCTGGC. Translation: CASSRLGVRPAAG. From start to end, the CDR3 is CASSRLGVRPAAGYTF.

As for this clone: The read falls 3 residues short of the CDR3 end, and the missing part is taken from the germline J gene. This chain connects TRBV7-4 to TRBJ1-4; maybe TRBD1 (6 bases). CDR1 is SGHVT, CDR2 SQSDAQ, per germline. Between the trimmed V and J ends, which lost 5 bases and 1 base, there was a span of 14 bases. This CDR3 comprises 16 residues. The DNA read from the CDR3 is TGTGCCAGCAGCGATATATGGGGACAAACTAATGAAAAA. Its translation: CASSDIWGQTNEK. The full CDR3 is CASSDIWGQTNEKLFF.

There are many counts of this clone. The read ends 3 residues early relative to the CDR3; the germline J gene fills the gap. The chain uses TRBV19 and TRBJ2-3, with a tentative D call TRBD2 (6 bases). Germline CDR1 and CDR2: LNHDA and SQIVND (reference sequence). The CDR3 contains 14 residues. V was pared by 8 bases and J by 0 bases, with 12 bases between. CDR3 bases read: TGTGCCAGTCACCAAGGGACTAGCACAGATACG. Translating it yields CASHQGTSTDT. The whole CDR3 protein is CASHQGTSTDTQYF.

This clone appeared a few times. The CDR3 extends 3 residues past the end of the read, so its final part is completed from the germline J gene. The chain employs TRBV19 and TRBJ2-2; TRBD1 matches 7 bases. CDR1 and CDR2 (germline): LNHDA, SQIVND (reference sequence). The CDR3 has 15 amino acids. V lost 3 bases, J lost 4 bases, and 5 bases stayed unmatched. The CDR3 sequence: CASSIANRGTGELFF. The CDR3 DNA, read in part, is TGTGCCAGTAGTATCGCTAACAGGGGCACCGGGGAG.